A single sample is the source of the 7 T cell receptor beta chains below, sequenced in a study of cytomegalovirus exposure and HLA in healthy donors. A multiplex PCR was run with 60 Vbeta primers and 13 Jbeta primers. The assay was immunoSEQ multiplex PCR, and TCRdb's table has in-frame clones only and misses some. In the table there are some 180,000 clones, approximately 84% of which are singletons. Input material: PBMCs. Receptor source: a girl aged 10 to 17 in good health and CMV-seropositive.

The chain joins TRBV11-2 to TRBJ2-5; 13 bases are a match to TRBD2. Germline V gene data show CDR1 as SGHAT and CDR2 as FQNNGV. The ends lost 5 bases at V and 5 bases at J; junction bases unmatched: 5. The CDR3 sequence is 15 residues long. The CDR3: CASSPGGLAGETQYF. In nucleotides, the CDR3 is TGTGCCAGCAGCCCGGGGGGACTAGCGGGGGAGACCCAGTACTTC.

V gene TRBV7-6 combines with J gene TRBJ1-1; 7 nucleotides align to TRBD1. The CDR3 runs to 14 residues. V dropped 1 base and J dropped 1; count of bases not matched to a gene: 0. Germline V lookup: CDR1 SGHVS, CDR2 FNYEAQ. CDR3 nucleotide sequence: TGTGCCAGCAGCTTAGGGACAGGGAACACTGAAGCTTTCTTT. This gives the protein CASSLGTGNTEAFF.

The chain is built from TRBV30 and TRBJ2-5; no clear D gene. The V end lost 1 base, the J end lost 0 bases, and 9 bases lay between the germline ends. This CDR3 region has 14 residues. Germline V lookup: CDR1 GTSNPN, CDR2 SVGIG (reference sequence). The CDR3 DNA sequence: TGTGCCTGGAGTGCTTTTTTAAACCAAGAGACCCAGTACTTC. Protein product: CAWSAFLNQETQYF.

This clone was found a few times. This chain joins TRBV5-4 and TRBJ2-7; 7 nucleotides match TRBD2. CDR1 SGHNT and CDR2 YYREEE come from the germline V gene (reference sequence). The junction had 7 bases not matched to a gene; V was cut back by 0 bases and J by 4 bases. CDR3 length: 15 amino acids. CDR3: CASSLDGTTAYEQYF. The CDR3 coding sequence is TGTGCCAGCAGCTTGGACGGGACTACGGCTTACGAGCAGTACTTC.

This rearrangement joins TRBV5-6 to TRBJ2-1, with 12 bases lining up with TRBD2. Trimming took 4 bases from V and 9 from J; bases not matched to a gene: 11. The CDR3 has 16 residues. Per the germline V gene, CDR1 is SGHDT and CDR2 is YYEEEE. CDR3 nucleotide sequence: TGTGCCAGCAGCCGAGGTACTAGCGGGAGGTTCGGTGAGCAGTTCTTC. It codes for CASSRGTSGRFGEQFF.

The sample holds one count of this clone. The rearrangement joins TRBV6-1 to TRBJ1-3; tentatively, D is TRBD1 (5 bases). Germline CDR1 and CDR2: MNHNS and SASEGT. This CDR3 contains 15 residues. V was clipped by 2 bases and J by 7 bases, with 15 bases between them. CDR3 in amino acids: CASSEYRDSLNTIYF. The CDR3 coding sequence is TGTGCCAGCAGTGAATACCGGGACTCCCTGAACACCATATATTTT.

The chain links TRBV27 to TRBJ2-7; weak D call: TRBD2 (8 bases). Germline V CDR1 and CDR2: MNHEY, SMNVEV (reference sequence). This CDR3 region has 18 residues. V lost 1 base and J 4 bases, leaving 23 bases between the germline ends. CDR3 DNA sequence: TGTGCCAGCAGTTTATTGGCGGGAGGAGGGACAGTGGTGTACGAGCAGTACTTC. It yields the protein CASSLLAGGGTVVYEQYF.